The 17 T cell receptor beta chains reported below all come from one sample, sequenced in a study of response to subunit inactivated influenza vaccine. MiXCR, run by TCRdb on the RT-PCR reads, gives a single entry per CDR3 protein. The table includes a few hundred thousand distinct CDR3 sequences, 12% to 15% detected once. The sample was PBMCs from blood, taken about 11 days after vaccination. These receptor sequences come from a man aged 45-65 years who received an inactivated influenza vaccine.

The chain couples TRBV12-3 or TRBV12-4 to TRBJ2-5; D ambiguous. Trimming stripped 5 bases from V and 4 bases from J, with 14 bases between. This CDR3 has 14 residues. CDR3 amino acids: CASSNRPRGETQYF. CDR3 coding DNA: TGTGCCAGCAGTAACCGTCCCCGCGGAGAGACCCAGTACTTC.

The V gene is TRBV7-8, the J gene TRBJ2-7; maybe TRBD1 (6 bases). Trimming removed 4 bases from V and 0 bases from J, with 13 bases in between. There are 15 residues in the CDR3. CDR1 is SGHVS, CDR2 FQNEAQ, per germline. The CDR3 sequence is CASSWTDISSYEQYF. The CDR3 DNA is TGTGCCAGCAGCTGGACAGACATAAGCTCCTACGAGCAGTACTTC.

The rearrangement links TRBV12-3 or TRBV12-4 to TRBJ2-7, with 8 bases matching TRBD2. V was clipped by 5 bases and J by 2 bases; unmatched bases: 8. CDR3 length: 15 residues. In DNA form, the CDR3 reads TGTGCCAGCAGTCCACCGGGACTAGTAACCTACGAGCAGTACTTC. This sequence encodes CASSPPGLVTYEQYF.

The gene calls are TRBV7-6 and TRBJ2-1, with TRBD1 as a possible D gene (6 bases). The length of the CDR3 is 16 residues. V gave up 5 bases and J gave up 1 base, with 15 bases separating them. CDR1 and CDR2 from the germline V gene are SGHVS and FNYEAQ. CDR3 in DNA: TGTGCCAGCAGCGCCCTGGACAGAGCTTCCTACAATGAGCAGTTCTTC. Translation gives CASSALDRASYNEQFF.

This sequence joins TRBV29-1 and TRBJ2-5, with 10 bases that match TRBD2. This CDR3 has 13 amino acids. J lost 4 bases, V lost 7 bases, and 6 bases had no gene match. The germline CDR1 and CDR2 sequences are SQVTM and ANQGSEA. CDR3 in DNA: TGCAGCGCGGGGCCTAGCGGGGGAGAGACCCAGTACTTC. This gives the protein CSAGPSGGETQYF. Full variable domain (rest looked up from reference TRBV29-1 and TRBJ2-5): SAVISQKPSRDICQRGTSLTIQCQVDSQVTMMFWYRQQPGQSLTLIATANQGSEATYESGFVIDKFPISRPNLTFSTLTVSNMSPEDSSIYLCSAGPSGGETQYFGPGTRLLVL.

The genes are TRBV5-1 and TRBJ2-2; 8 nucleotides match TRBD2. Germline CDR1 reads SGHRS; CDR2 reads YFSETQ. V lost 3 bases and J lost 5; bases outside the gene matches: 12. The CDR3 spans 17 residues. Here the CDR3 reads CASSSSPSGGETGELFF. For the CDR3, the DNA is TGCGCCAGCAGCTCTTCACCCAGCGGGGGCGAGACCGGGGAGCTGTTTTTT.

V is TRBV18 and J is TRBJ2-6; 7 nucleotides line up with TRBD1. The ends lost 2 bases at V and 4 bases at J; junction bases unmatched: 5. There are 16 residues in the CDR3. Germline CDR1 reads KGHSH; CDR2 reads LQKENI. The CDR3 region has the DNA TGTGCCAGCTCACCAACACAGGGGAGCGGGGCCAACGTCCTGACTTTC. It yields the protein CASSPTQGSGANVLTF. Together with reference TRBV18 and TRBJ2-6, the CDR3 gives the full variable domain: NAGVMQNPRHLVRRRGQEARLRCSPMKGHSHVYWYRQLPEEGLKFMVYLQKENIIDESGMPKERFSAEFPKEGPSILRIQQVVRGDSAAYFCASSPTQGSGANVLTFGAGSRLTVL.

The rearrangement joins TRBV5-1 to TRBJ2-7; D gene unclear. The CDR3 is 16 amino acids. Between the trimmed V and J ends, which lost 0 bases and 2 bases, there was a span of 15 bases. Germline V CDR1 and CDR2: SGHRS, YFSETQ. The CDR3 nucleotides read TGCGCCAGCAGCTTGGCCGCCCCGGCAGTTACCTACGAGCAGTACTTC. Translation: CASSLAAPAVTYEQYF.

The J gene is TRBJ1-2, the V gene TRBV20-1, with 8 nucleotides matching TRBD1. V shed 1 base and J 2 bases; nucleotides not matched to a gene: 6. This CDR3 is built from 15 residues. The V gene's germline CDR1 is DFQATT and CDR2 SNEGSKA (reference sequence). The CDR3 coding sequence is TGCAGTGCTAGAGCCCGGGGGACAGGAAACTATGGCTACACCTTC. This sequence encodes CSARARGTGNYGYTF.

The chain is built from TRBV7-6 and TRBJ2-1; no clear D. In germline, CDR1 is SGHVS, CDR2 FNYEAQ. The germline V and J ends were trimmed by 1 base and 7 bases, with 14 bases remaining between them. The CDR3 runs to 15 residues. The CDR3 spells CASSLVDPTRNEQFF. DNA for the CDR3: TGTGCCAGCAGCTTAGTCGATCCCACGAGGAATGAGCAGTTCTTC.

CDR3 protein: CASSQDSEDTQYF. The CDR3 DNA reads as TGTGCCAGCAGCCAAGATTCCGAAGATACGCAGTATTTT. The rearrangement links TRBV3-1 to TRBJ2-3; no definite D call. V lost 0 bases and J lost 5, with 6 bases in between. The CDR3 is made up of 13 amino acids. CDR1 and CDR2 (germline): LGHDT, YNNKEL (reference sequence).

The CDR3 reads CASSFSDRVTSPLHF. The CDR3 DNA follows: TGTGCCAGCAGTTTCTCCGACAGGGTGACTTCACCCCTCCACTTT. V and J are TRBV28 and TRBJ1-6, with 7 nucleotides matching TRBD1. V lost 3 bases and J lost 9; bases outside the gene matches: 8. CDR1 MDHEN and CDR2 SYDVKM come from the germline V gene. The CDR3 sequence is 15 residues long. Together with reference TRBV28 and TRBJ1-6, the CDR3 gives the full variable domain: DVKVTQSSRYLVKRTGEKVFLECVQDMDHENMFWYRQDPGLGLRLIYFSYDVKMKEKGDIPEGYSVSREKKERFSLILESASTNQTSMYLCASSFSDRVTSPLHFGNGTRLTVT.

V and J are TRBV4-1 and TRBJ2-3; no definite D call. Germline CDR1 is MGHRA and CDR2 is YSYEKL. Deletions cut 0 bases from V and 2 bases from J, with 9 bases between. This CDR3 has 15 amino acids. The CDR3, as DNA: TGCGCCAGCAGCCAAGATCTGGGCCCCACAGATACGCAGTATTTT. Residues: CASSQDLGPTDTQYF.

CDR3 in amino acids: CASSTRQGRTSGANVLTF. CDR3 bases: TGTGCCAGCAGTACACGACAGGGGCGTACCTCTGGGGCCAACGTCCTGACTTTC. The chain carries TRBV6-5 and TRBJ2-6; the match to TRBD1 covers 8 bases. This CDR3 is built from 18 residues. Looked up from germline, CDR1 is MNHEY and CDR2 is SVGAGI. V shed 5 bases and J 0 bases; nucleotides not matched to a gene: 9.

Many counts were recorded for this clonotype. V gene TRBV10-3 combines with J gene TRBJ2-6; no definite D call. The length of the CDR3 is 14 residues. Looked up from germline, CDR1 is ENHRY and CDR2 is SYGVKD. V lost 8 bases and J 0 bases, leaving 8 bases between the germline ends. The CDR3 DNA reads as TGTGCCATCCAGGTTAGCTCTGGGGCCAACGTCCTGACTTTC. Its translation: CAIQVSSGANVLTF.

V is TRBV20-1 and J is TRBJ2-7; TRBD2 matches at 8 bases. The V and J ends lost 6 bases and 4 bases, in that order; junction bases with no gene match: 8. The CDR3 contains 13 residues. Germline values: CDR1 DFQATT, CDR2 SNEGSKA (reference sequence). The CDR3 protein is CSAPSGSMYEQYF. The CDR3 bases are TGCAGTGCACCGAGCGGGAGTATGTACGAGCAGTACTTC.

This clonotype was counted a few times. The chain recombines TRBV12-3 or TRBV12-4 with TRBJ1-2; no clear D gene. The CDR3 is made up of 13 amino acids. Trimming cost V 1 base and J 5 bases, with 8 bases left between them. The CDR3: CASSLGTWYGYTF. The CDR3 coding sequence is TGTGCCAGCAGTTTAGGGACGTGGTATGGCTACACCTTC.